The clone carrying this TCR beta chain was recorded at least ten times. The investigators made TCR beta cDNA from about 0.45 ug total RNA, using a constant-region primer. What produced the TCR beta libraries was three nested multiplex PCR rounds using slightly modified ARM-PCR. The first two PCR rounds, roughly 11 cycles each, used TRBV1-TRBV30 forward primers and a C-beta reverse primer. TCRdb analysed the multiplex PCR reads with MiXCR anew, one entry per CDR3 protein. The data contain approximately 330,000 distinct CDR3 sequences, roughly 61% of them singletons. Germline DNA was extracted alongside blood RNA, which was obtained from unsorted whole blood. The sample belongs to a study of tumor-infiltrating lymphocytes in primary liver carcinoma. The germline V gene encodes CDR1 SGHNT and CDR2 YENEEA. Trimming removed 1 base at V and 0 bases at J, with 7 bases between. This CDR3 contains 14 residues.

Sequencing was carried out using peripheral blood. J is TRBJ2-7 and V is TRBV11-3; a possible D gene is TRBD1 (5 bases). The origin of this receptor is a man aged 35-49 years with primary liver carcinoma and hepatitis B virus infection. The CDR3 is CASSLGQHSYEQYF. DNA of the CDR3: TGTGCCAGCAGCTTAGGACAGCACTCCTACGAGCAGTACTTC.